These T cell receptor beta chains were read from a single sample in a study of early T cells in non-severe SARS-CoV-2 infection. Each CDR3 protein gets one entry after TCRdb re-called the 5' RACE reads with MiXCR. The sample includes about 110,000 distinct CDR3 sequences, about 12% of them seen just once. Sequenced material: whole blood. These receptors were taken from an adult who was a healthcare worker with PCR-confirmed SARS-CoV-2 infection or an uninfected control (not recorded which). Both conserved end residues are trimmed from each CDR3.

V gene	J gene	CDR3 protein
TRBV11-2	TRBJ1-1	ASSPWGERVAEAF
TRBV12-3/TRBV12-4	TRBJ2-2	ASTAGSGGELF
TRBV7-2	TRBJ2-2	ASSWWGVGELF
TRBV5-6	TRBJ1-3	ASSFGTGDYSGNTIY
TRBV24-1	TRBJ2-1	ATSDPSGTGGTYNEQF
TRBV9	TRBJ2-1	ASSVDRRGVYNEQF
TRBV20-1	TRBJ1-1	SARVGTEAF
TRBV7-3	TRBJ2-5	ASSPTGGGTQY
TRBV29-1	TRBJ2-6	SVLQSSGANVLT
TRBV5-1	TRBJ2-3	TSSLEGRAPDTQY
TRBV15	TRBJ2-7	ATSRRGSYEQY
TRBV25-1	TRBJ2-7	ASSEYGGYEQY
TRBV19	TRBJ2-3	ASNPDGTDTQY
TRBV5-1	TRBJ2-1	ASSTGGRVGLVNEQF
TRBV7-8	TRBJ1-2	ASSSVTSYGYT
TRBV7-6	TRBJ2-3	ASSLVASGGSTDTQY
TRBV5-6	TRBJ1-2	ASSLNRLYGYT
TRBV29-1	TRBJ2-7	SVGAGRTRSYEQY
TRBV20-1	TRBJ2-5	SVPGTGVERETQY
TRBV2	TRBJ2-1	ASRSGTEQF
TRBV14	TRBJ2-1	ASSQAPQGARGYNEQF
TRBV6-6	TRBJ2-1	ASSYDWGSSYNEQF
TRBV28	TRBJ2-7	ASSWEGGRVNEQY
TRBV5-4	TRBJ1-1	ASSLRMGLNTEAF
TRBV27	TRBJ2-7	ASSKGTSSYEQY
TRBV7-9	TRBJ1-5	ASSTGPRQGSQPQH
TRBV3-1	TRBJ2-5	ASSQTSGTPLAQY
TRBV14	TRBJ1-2	ASSQVSRGNYGYT
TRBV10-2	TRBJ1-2	ASSDGRYYGYT
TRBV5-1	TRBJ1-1	ASTQQGATTEAF
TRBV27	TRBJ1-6	ASSLSQGYSPLH
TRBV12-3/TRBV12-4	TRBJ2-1	ASSPYSMSSYNEQF
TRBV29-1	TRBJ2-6	SVGIGKSSGANVLT
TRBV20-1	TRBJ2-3	SAASGTGGDTQY
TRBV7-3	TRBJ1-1	ASSLFPEPTEAF
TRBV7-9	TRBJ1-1	ASSLDMQGPEAF
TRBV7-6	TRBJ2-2	ASSSPYRGTGELF
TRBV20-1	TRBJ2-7	SARSSEGVSYEQY
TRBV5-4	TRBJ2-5	ASSVTISGLETQY
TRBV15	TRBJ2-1	ATSRDLRELDNEQF
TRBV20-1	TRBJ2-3	SAGVPSTDTQY
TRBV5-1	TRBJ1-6	ASSLVGTGQGSYNSPLH
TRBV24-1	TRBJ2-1	ATSAYRGSYNEQF
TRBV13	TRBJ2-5	ASSSGGVETQY
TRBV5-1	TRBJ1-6	ASSSGQGTQSPLH
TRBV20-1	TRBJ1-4	SAPWITTNEKLF
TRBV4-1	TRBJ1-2	ASSHEVLYGYT
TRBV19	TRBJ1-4	ASSRRPSTNEKLF
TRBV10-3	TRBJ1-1	AISIGQGDTEAF
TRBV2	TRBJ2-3	ASTGGTSGYTDTQY
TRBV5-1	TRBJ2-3	ASSQGPDTQY
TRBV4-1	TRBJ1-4	ASSQEGPINEKLF
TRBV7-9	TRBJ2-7	ASSLGGQGFEQY
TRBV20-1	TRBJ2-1	SARGLAGRYNEQF
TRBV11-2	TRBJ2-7	ASSPRVGDLLSYEQY